The rows below give T cell receptor beta chains drawn from one sample of a study of blood T cell repertoires in COVID-19. The assay was immunoSEQ multiplex PCR, and TCRdb's table has in-frame clones only and misses some. The repertoire holds over 60,000 clones, with around 83% as singletons. Specimen: peripheral blood. These receptor sequences come from an elderly woman with active or convalescent COVID-19. CDR3s include the opening cysteine and the closing phenylalanine or tryptophan. A D gene is named only where the DNA matches it firmly. Size tells how often a clone was seen (once, few, many) or the class of an expanded clone, and some rows leave it out.

J gene	D gene	V gene	clone size	CDR3 DNA	CDR3 protein
TRBJ2-1	.	TRBV9	.	TGTGCCAGCAGCGTTAGAGGGTTTTCCTACAATGAGCAGTTCTTC	CASSVRGFSYNEQFF
TRBJ1-6	TRBD1	TRBV7-2	few	TGTGCCAGCAGCTCCGACAGGGGCAGTTCACCCCTCCACTTT	CASSSDRGSSPLHF
TRBJ1-2	.	TRBV30	.	TGTGCCTGGAAGGGACTCATTTATGGCTACACCTTC	CAWKGLIYGYTF
TRBJ1-2	.	TRBV30	.	TGTGCCTGGAGTGTAGGAGGATATGGCTACACCTTC	CAWSVGGYGYTF
TRBJ1-5	TRBD1	TRBV6-6	.	TGTGCCAGCAGACCGGGGACAGGGACTCAGCCCCAGCATTTT	CASRPGTGTQPQHF
TRBJ2-4	TRBD2	TRBV9	.	TGTGCCAGCAGCTTTAGCGGGGGGGCGGTCATTCAGTACTTC	CASSFSGGAVIQYF
TRBJ1-1	.	TRBV2	.	TGTGCCAGCAGGAAGGAGGGGTCCACCCCGGGGAATGAAGCTTTCTTT	CASRKEGSTPGNEAFF
TRBJ2-5	TRBD2	TRBV7-2	.	TGTGCCAGCAGCTCGAGCGGGGGGGACCAAGAGACCCAGTACTTC	CASSSSGGDQETQYF
TRBJ2-2	.	TRBV21-1	.	TGTGCCAGCGCGGGACTAGAAGGTCACACCGGGGAGCTGTTTTTT	CASAGLEGHTGELFF
TRBJ1-1	.	TRBV27	.	TGTGCCAGCAGTTTATCCGGGGGGAACACTGAAGCTTTCTTT	CASSLSGGNTEAFF
TRBJ1-5	TRBD1	TRBV30	few	TGTGCCTGGAGGGACAGGTTACCTAATCAGCCCCAGCATTTT	CAWRDRLPNQPQHF
TRBJ2-3	.	TRBV30	.	TGTGCCTGGAGTGTTCGGCTAGGAGGGTATGGGGTAGATACGCAGTATTTT	CAWSVRLGGYGVDTQYF
TRBJ2-3	.	TRBV28	few	TGTGCCAGCAGTTTGACAGGCAGCACAGATACGCAGTATTTT	CASSLTGSTDTQYF
TRBJ1-5	TRBD1	TRBV7-8	once	TGTGCCAGCAGCTTAGACAGGGGGCAGGGGCAGCCCCAGCATTTT	CASSLDRGQGQPQHF
TRBJ1-3	TRBD1	TRBV19	.	TGTGCCAGTAGCGTACAGGGGGCGCAGGGAAACACCATATATTTT	CASSVQGAQGNTIYF
TRBJ2-5	.	TRBV2	.	TGTGCCGGCCTACTAGTGCCGGGGACCCAGTACTTC	CAGLLVPGTQYF
TRBJ2-7	TRBD2	TRBV7-2	.	TGTGCCAGCAGCAAGACTAGCGGAGAAACCTACGAGCAGTACTTC	CASSKTSGETYEQYF